The next 23 T cell receptor beta chains were all read from a single sample in a study of tumor-infiltrating lymphocytes in oesophageal squamous cell carcinoma. One entry per CDR3 protein results from TCRdb running MiXCR on the PCR reads. The table has more than 10,000 distinct CDR3 sequences, roughly 51% seen once. Sequences were obtained from blood. Receptor source: a female donor with esophageal squamous cell carcinoma.

V and J are TRBV7-2 and TRBJ2-7; unclear D gene. Trimming removed 3 bases from V and 6 bases from J, with 12 bases in between. There are 13 residues in the CDR3. Per the germline V gene, CDR1 is SGHTA and CDR2 is FQGNSA. DNA for the CDR3: TGTGCCAGCAGCTTGGTTGGGTTTGGCGAGCAGTACTTC. It specifies CASSLVGFGEQYF.

The gene calls are TRBV7-2 and TRBJ1-2; D is perhaps TRBD1 (6 bases). The CDR3 is 14 amino acids. Germline V lookup: CDR1 SGHTA, CDR2 FQGNSA. V was trimmed by 5 bases and J by 11 bases, leaving 21 bases between them. The CDR3 region is CASSPMLGQLGYTF. As DNA, the CDR3 is TGTGCCAGCAGCCCGATGTTGGGACAATTGGGGTACACCTTC.

The rearrangement joins TRBV6-6 to TRBJ2-6; D call uncertain. Trimming took 8 bases from V and 4 from J, leaving 15 bases between them. This CDR3 is built from 15 residues. Germline lookup yields CDR1 MNHNY and CDR2 SVGAGI (reference sequence). CDR3 DNA sequence: TGTGCCAGCGAGGCAGGCGCTTCCGGGGCCAACGTCCTGACTTTC. Protein sequence: CASEAGASGANVLTF.

The chain links TRBV7-2 to TRBJ2-6; the match to TRBD1 covers 7 bases. V was pared by 6 bases and J by 4 bases, with 12 bases of the junction left unmatched. In germline, CDR1 is SGHTA, CDR2 FQGNSA. This CDR3 comprises 17 residues. In DNA, the CDR3 is TGTGCCAGCAGTCGACAGGGCCCCTTGAGCGGGGCCAACGTCCTGACTTTC. Translated, it gives CASSRQGPLSGANVLTF.

As regards this clonotype: A much larger clone lies a single base off, so this may be a read error. The chain has TRBV7-9 and TRBJ2-6; D is unresolved. Matching the DNA end better, TRBJ2-7 makes the J call doubtful. This CDR3 is 15 amino acids long. Germline-derived CDR1 and CDR2 are SEHNR and FQNEAQ (reference sequence). The CDR3, as DNA: TGTGCCAGCAGCTTAGATAGGAGCGTAGTCGCTGAGCAGTACTTC. This codes for CASSLDRSVVAEQYF.

This clonotype turned up a few times. The rearrangement joins TRBV28 to TRBJ2-5; the D is unclear. The DNA matches TRBJ1-2 better at its end, which makes the J call doubtful. The CDR3 is 16 residues long. The germline CDR1 and CDR2 sequences are MDHEN and SYDVKM. The CDR3 DNA follows: TGTGCCAGCAGTTTAGGTGGCCAGGATTTCAACTATGGCTACACCTTC. Its translation is CASSLGGQDFNYGYTF.

This chain joins TRBV7-3 and TRBJ2-1, with 13 bases lining up with TRBD2. This CDR3 is 18 amino acids long. From germline, CDR1 is SGHTA and CDR2 FQGTGA. The V segment lost 2 bases and the J segment 6 bases; nucleotides outside the gene matches: 10. CDR3: CASSLQGTSGNRGNEQFF. CDR3 DNA: TGTGCCAGCAGCTTACAGGGGACTAGCGGGAACAGGGGCAATGAGCAGTTCTTC.

V is TRBV11-2 and J is TRBJ1-2; TRBD1 is a possible D gene (6 bases). The CDR3 sequence is 12 residues long. With 5 bases removed from V and 8 bases from J, the gap between germline ends came to 12 bases. CDR1 and CDR2 (germline): SGHAT, FQNNGV. In nucleotides, the CDR3 is TGTGCCAGCAGCCCACAGGGACGCGGCTACACCTTC. Translating it yields CASSPQGRGYTF.

This chain joins TRBV11-2 and TRBJ1-5, with no clear D. CDR3 size: 13 residues. V was shortened by 3 bases and J by 2 bases, with 5 bases between the two germline ends. Germline CDR1 is SGHAT and CDR2 is FQNNGV. The CDR3 here is CASSFYRNQPQHF. CDR3 in DNA: TGTGCCAGCAGCTTTTACCGCAATCAGCCCCAGCATTTT.

The chain employs TRBV11-3 and TRBJ2-5; 13 bases line up with TRBD2. Germline CDR1 and CDR2: SGHNT and YENEEA. The CDR3 contains 16 residues. V shed 1 base, J shed 11 bases, and the junction held 10 bases outside the gene matches. The CDR3 sequence: CASSLAGTSGVYEQYF. The CDR3 coding sequence is TGTGCCAGCAGCTTAGCAGGGACTAGCGGGGTGTATGAGCAGTACTTC.

The CDR3 is CASRGWTEAFF. DNA for the CDR3: TGTGCCAGCAGGGGGTGGACTGAAGCTTTCTTT. The V gene is TRBV27, the J gene TRBJ2-3; D is ambiguous. Matching the DNA end better, TRBJ1-1 makes the J call doubtful. The CDR3 extends over 11 amino acids. The germline CDR1 and CDR2 sequences are MNHEY and SMNVEV (reference sequence).

V and J are TRBV27 and TRBJ2-1; either TRBD1 or TRBD2 may fit D (6 bases each). The CDR3 runs to 15 residues. Germline CDR1 MNHEY, CDR2 SMNVEV (reference sequence). The V end lost 7 bases, the J end lost 2 bases, and 15 bases lay between the germline ends. The CDR3 coding sequence is TGTGCCAGCAAAAATCGGGGGCGAACCTACAATGAGCAGTTCTTC. It is translated as CASKNRGRTYNEQFF.

The gene calls are TRBV7-2 and TRBJ2-1, with 7 bases identical to TRBD1. The CDR3 runs to 13 residues. V trimming: 7 bases; J trimming: 4 bases; junction bases outside the gene matches: 4. In germline, CDR1 is SGHTA, CDR2 FQGNSA. The CDR3 is CASKWDRYNEQFF. In nucleotides, the CDR3 is TGTGCCAGCAAGTGGGACAGATACAATGAGCAGTTCTTC.

By share, this clonotype ranks as large. This CDR3 reads CASSLSRGIETQYF. Written as DNA, the CDR3 is TGTGCCAGCAGCTTATCTCGGGGAATAGAGACCCAGTACTTC. The J gene is TRBJ2-5, the V gene TRBV7-2; D is possibly TRBD2 (5 bases). This CDR3 comprises 14 residues. The V gene lost 2 bases and the J gene lost 4 bases, with 11 bases spanning the gap. Looked up from germline, CDR1 is SGHTA and CDR2 is FQGNSA.

V is TRBV7-2 and J is TRBJ2-1, with D perhaps TRBD2 (5 bases). The CDR3 is made up of 16 amino acids. Germline V CDR1 and CDR2: SGHTA, FQGNSA. The V end was cut by 1 base, the J end by 0 bases, with 10 bases between. The CDR3 reads CASSLDVGSSYNEQFF. Here the CDR3 DNA reads TGTGCCAGCAGCTTAGACGTAGGGAGCTCCTACAATGAGCAGTTCTTC.

This clonotype has a count of ten or more. The chain is built from TRBV5-6 and TRBJ2-7; D gene unclear. Between the trimmed V and J ends, which lost 0 bases and 7 bases, there was a span of 5 bases. The germline CDR1 and CDR2 sequences are SGHDT and YYEEEE. The CDR3 runs 11 residues. In DNA form, the CDR3 reads TGTGCCAGCAGCTTGGTTGCGGAGCAGTACTTC. It specifies CASSLVAEQYF.

This clonotype occurred a few times. The chain carries TRBV7-9 and TRBJ2-3; D might be TRBD1 (5 bases). Trimming shortened V by 6 bases and J by 13 bases, and 29 bases separated the two germline ends. CDR3 length: 16 residues. Germline-derived CDR1 and CDR2 are SEHNR and FQNEAQ (reference sequence). CDR3 in amino acids: CASSHSSGRLVRREYF. CDR3 sequence (DNA): TGTGCCAGCAGTCATTCCTCAGGGCGACTTGTTCGTCGTGAGTATTTT.

A note on this clonotype: This CDR3 fails to terminate in the conserved phenylalanine or tryptophan, so it likely reflects a read error. Because the CDR3's place on the DNA is in doubt, the DNA is left out and the CDR3 is given as listed by TCRdb. This CDR3 reads CASSPGGLAGGDPGLS. This chain uses TRBV7-9 with TRBJ2-7; whether TRBD2, the table's D call, matches the DNA was not checked. The CDR3 region is 16 residues in length, termini included. Germline V gives CDR1 SEHNR, CDR2 FQNEAQ (reference sequence).

This clonotype is termed medium-sized. V usage is TRBV28 and J usage is TRBJ2-7, with 9 bases aligning to TRBD2. Germline CDR1 and CDR2: MDHEN and SYDVKM. This CDR3 comprises 14 residues. Trimming removed 7 bases from V and 3 bases from J; junction bases left unmatched: 7. The CDR3 loop is CASTYSGSGYEQYF. In DNA, the CDR3 is TGTGCCAGCACTTATAGCGGGAGCGGCTACGAGCAGTACTTC.

V is TRBV7-6 and J is TRBJ2-7, with 8 positions matching TRBD1. The CDR3 extends over 14 amino acids. J gave up 6 bases and V 5 bases, and 9 bases lay outside the gene matches. Germline V gene lookup returns CDR1 SGHVS and CDR2 FNYEAQ. CDR3 DNA: TGTGCCAGCAGCCCCGGACAGGGAAGGTTCGAGCAGTACTTC. This codes for CASSPGQGRFEQYF.

In its sample, this clonotype was seen once. No DNA is shown, since the ends of the CDR3 on it are uncertain; the CDR3 is the one TCRdb lists. This chain uses TRBV7-5 with TRBJ2-1. TRBV7-5 is designated a pseudogene. The CDR3 spans 15 residues, counting both ends. The CDR3 spells CISVPEAGPTHEQFF.

This clonotype was seen only a few times. The chain joins TRBV6-1 to TRBJ2-5, with D unclear. Trimming removed 0 bases at V and 5 bases at J, with 4 bases between. Germline V gene sequence: CDR1 MNHNS, CDR2 SASEGT. This CDR3 has 12 amino acids. The CDR3 DNA reads as TGTGCCAGCAGTGAAGCGCGGGAGACCCAGTACTTC. Residues: CASSEARETQYF.

The rearrangement links TRBV10-1 to TRBJ2-5, with TRBD2 matching 11 bases. The DNA end is a closer match to TRBJ2-1, so the J assignment may be wrong. Germline V gene data show CDR1 as WNHNN and CDR2 as SYGVQD (reference sequence). There are 15 residues in the CDR3. CDR3 coding DNA: TGCGCCAGCAGTGAGGGTAGCGGGGGGGGCAATGAGCAGTTCTTC. As protein: CASSEGSGGGNEQFF.